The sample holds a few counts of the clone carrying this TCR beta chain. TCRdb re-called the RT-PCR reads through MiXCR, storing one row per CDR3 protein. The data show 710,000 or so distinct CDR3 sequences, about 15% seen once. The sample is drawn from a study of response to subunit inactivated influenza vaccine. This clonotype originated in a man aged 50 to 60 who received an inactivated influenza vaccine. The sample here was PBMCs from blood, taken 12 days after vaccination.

CDR3 DNA sequence: TGCGCCAGCAGCTTGACGGGGGGGCCGGTTGAGCAGTTCTTC. Its protein product is CASSLTGGPVEQFF. V usage is TRBV5-1 and J usage is TRBJ2-1, with 8 bases lining up with TRBD2. V was clipped by 1 base and J by 9 bases; unmatched bases: 6. The CDR3 runs 14 residues. Germline lookup yields CDR1 SGHRS and CDR2 YFSETQ.